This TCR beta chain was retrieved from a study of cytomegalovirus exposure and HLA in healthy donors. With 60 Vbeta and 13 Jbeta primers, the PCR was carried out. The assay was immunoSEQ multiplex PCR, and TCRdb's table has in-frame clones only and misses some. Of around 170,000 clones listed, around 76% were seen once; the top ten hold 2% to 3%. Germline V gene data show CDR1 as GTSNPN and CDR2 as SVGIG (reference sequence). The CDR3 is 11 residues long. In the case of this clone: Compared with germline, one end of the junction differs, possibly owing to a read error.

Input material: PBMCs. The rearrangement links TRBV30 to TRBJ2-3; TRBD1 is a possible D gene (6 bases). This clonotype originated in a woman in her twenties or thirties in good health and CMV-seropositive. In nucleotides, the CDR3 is TGTGCCTGGAGTGGGGAAGGACAGACGAATTTT. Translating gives CAWSGEGQTNF.